This T cell receptor beta chain was recorded in a study of shared clonotypes between healthy human individuals. The investigators split CD4+ cells into a CD45RA+ naive subset and a CD45RA-negative memory subset. CDR3 length: 18 residues. V lost 2 bases to trimming and J lost 2 bases; unmatched junction nucleotides: 5. Germline lookup yields CDR1 SGHDN and CDR2 FVKESK. Study-level findings and limits: In four donors, around 5% of naive CD4 clonotypes appeared in common.

Running of the assay took place at deep level. The data were produced by immunoSEQ multiplex PCR, yet TCRdb's version contains in-frame clones alone and is incomplete. Found here are around 2.5 million clones, more than 85% of them singletons; the top ten hold 0.36%. Notes on this clone: Its antigen is not known.

The V call is TRBV14, the J call TRBJ2-1; 14 nucleotides match TRBD2. The TCR sequence derives from a man younger than 30 in good health. Some clones in this sample may be carry-over from other donors' samples. The sample consisted of naive CD4+ T cells from PBMCs. The sample's subset: CD45RA+ positively selected. The chain's CDR3 is CASSQLLGLAGAYNEQFF. The CDR3 region has the DNA TGTGCCAGCAGCCAACTCCTGGGACTAGCGGGAGCCTACAATGAGCAGTTCTTC.